These 22 T cell receptor beta chains were all obtained from the same sample, sequenced in a study of T cell responses to AZD1222 COVID-19 vaccine. Profiling relied on immunoSEQ multiplex PCR, and the TCRdb table lists in-frame clones only, not all of them. The sample has some 140,000 clones, over 85% seen once. Sample: peripheral blood, taken on day 0 of AZD1222 vaccination. The receptors come from an adult in good health.

A word on this clone: The junction shows a germline mismatch at one end, possibly a read error. The chain combines TRBV27 with TRBJ1-2; D not certain. This CDR3 has 13 residues. CDR1 is MNHEY and CDR2 is SMNVEV in the germline V gene (reference sequence). The CDR3, as DNA: TGTGCCAGCAGTGTATTACCTTCCTCACAACAACTCTTC. Encoded protein: CASSVLPSSQQLF.

This clone was seen more than once but under ten times. The chain carries TRBV6-1 and TRBJ2-3; 7 bases align to TRBD2. From germline, CDR1 is MNHNS and CDR2 SASEGT. After removal of 3 bases from V and 5 bases from J, the junction contained 14 bases not matched to a gene. The CDR3 spans 17 residues. CDR3 protein: CASSDPFRGGGGDTQYF. The CDR3 nucleotides are TGTGCCAGCAGTGACCCCTTTCGGGGCGGGGGTGGAGATACGCAGTATTTT.

V gene TRBV5-4 combines with J gene TRBJ2-3; 9 nucleotides line up with TRBD1. V shed 3 bases and J 4 bases; nucleotides not matched to a gene: 9. The CDR3 runs to 16 residues. Per germline, CDR1 SGHNT and CDR2 YYREEE (reference sequence). The CDR3 region has the DNA TGTGCCAGCAGCTCCGGACAGGGGAGAGGTCCAGATACGCAGTATTTT. Its translation is CASSSGQGRGPDTQYF.

The chain has TRBV28 and TRBJ2-2; possibly TRBD2 for D (5 bases). V was pared by 6 bases and J by 3 bases, with 5 bases between. CDR3 length equals 12 residues. Germline V CDR1 and CDR2: MDHEN, SYDVKM. The CDR3 here is CASSGDTGELFF. The CDR3 DNA is TGTGCCAGCAGCGGGGACACCGGGGAGCTGTTTTTT.

The V and J genes are TRBV14 and TRBJ2-1; no clear D. The ends were cut back, 0 bases at V and 2 bases at J, with 2 bases in the middle. This CDR3 comprises 13 residues. Germline V gene lookup returns CDR1 SGHDN and CDR2 FVKESK. The CDR3 DNA is TGTGCCAGCAGCCAAGAGGCCTACAATGAGCAGTTCTTC. This gives the protein CASSQEAYNEQFF.

The CDR3 region has the DNA TGTGCCAGCAGTTCCGGGACTAGCGGGAGGGGTGAGCAGTTCTTC. Amino acids: CASSSGTSGRGEQFF. The rearrangement uses TRBV9 and TRBJ2-1, with TRBD2 matching over 16 bases. The CDR3 sequence is 15 residues long. Germline CDR1 reads SGDLS; CDR2 reads YYNGEE. J gave up 9 bases and V 5 bases, and 5 bases lay outside the gene matches.

Here the CDR3 reads CASSLGSGLSVTDTQYF. In nucleotides, the CDR3 is TGTGCCAGCAGCTTGGGTTCGGGGTTAAGTGTCACAGATACGCAGTATTTT. The V call is TRBV5-8, the J call TRBJ2-3; possibly TRBD2 for D (5 bases). This CDR3 region has 17 residues. Per germline, CDR1 SGHTS and CDR2 YDEGEE. The V gene lost 0 bases and the J gene lost 2 bases, with 16 bases spanning the gap.

J is TRBJ1-5 and V is TRBV12-3 or TRBV12-4; 7 nucleotides align to TRBD1. The CDR3 runs 13 residues. V shed 5 bases and J 6 bases; nucleotides not matched to a gene: 4. CDR3 sequence: CASSVQGGQPQHF. Here the CDR3 DNA reads TGTGCCAGCAGTGTGCAGGGGGGTCAGCCCCAGCATTTT.

The J gene is TRBJ1-1, the V gene TRBV6-5; 8 bases map to TRBD1. J gave up 5 bases and V 6 bases, and 8 bases lay outside the gene matches. The CDR3 extends over 14 amino acids. Germline V gene sequence: CDR1 MNHEY, CDR2 SVGAGI. The chain's CDR3 is CASSSAGGRTEAFF. In DNA, the CDR3 is TGTGCCAGCAGCTCGGCAGGGGGCAGGACTGAAGCTTTCTTT.

The chain uses TRBV19 and TRBJ2-7; 16 positions match TRBD2. Trimming cost V 5 bases and J 4 bases; bases outside gene matches: 2. Germline lookup yields CDR1 LNHDA and CDR2 SQIVND (reference sequence). The CDR3 is made up of 15 amino acids. CDR3 sequence: CASSAGLAGGYEQYF. CDR3 nucleotides: TGTGCCAGTAGTGCGGGACTAGCGGGGGGGTACGAGCAGTACTTC. Using reference TRBV19 and TRBJ2-7 for the parts outside the CDR3, the full variable domain is DGGITQSPKYLFRKEGQNVTLSCEQNLNHDAMYWYRQDPGQGLRLIYYSQIVNDFQKGDIAEGYSVSREKKESFPLTVTSAQKNPTAFYLCASSAGLAGGYEQYFGPGTRLTVT.

The chain has TRBV23-1 and TRBJ2-1; 10 nucleotides agree with TRBD2. TRBV23-1 is reported as an ORF; its role is uncertain. V shed 6 bases and J 0 bases; nucleotides not matched to a gene: 11. CDR3 length: 18 amino acids. The CDR3 loop reads CASSPGTSASISYNEQFF. The CDR3 DNA is TGCGCCAGCAGCCCCGGGACTAGCGCCTCAATCTCCTACAATGAGCAGTTCTTC.

In DNA, the CDR3 is TGTGCCAGCAGCTTAGACGTCACAGGGTCCGGTGGTGTCCTCCACTTT. It translates to CASSLDVTGSGGVLHF. This chain joins TRBV7-6 and TRBJ1-6; maybe TRBD1 (6 bases). This CDR3 comprises 16 residues. Germline CDR1 is SGHVS and CDR2 is FNYEAQ. V gave up 1 base and J gave up 15 bases, with 22 bases separating them.

This chain connects TRBV7-9 to TRBJ1-2, with 11 bases matching TRBD1. Germline V lookup: CDR1 SEHNR, CDR2 FQNEAQ (reference sequence). J lost 8 bases, V lost 2 bases, and 7 bases had no gene match. This CDR3 spans 15 amino acids. CDR3 coding DNA: TGTGCCAGCAGCTTACGAGGACAGGGGGCGGTGGGCTACACCTTC. Translating gives CASSLRGQGAVGYTF.

V and J are TRBV5-5 and TRBJ1-5; possible D gene TRBD1, 6 bases. This CDR3 has 14 residues. Germline values: CDR1 SGHKS, CDR2 YYEKEE (reference sequence). V lost 4 bases to trimming and J lost 9 bases, with 17 bases between them. DNA of the CDR3: TGTGCCAGCAGCCAACAGGGTTCCCCAGGGCCCCAGCATTTT. Translated, it gives CASSQQGSPGPQHF.

This rearrangement joins TRBV19 to TRBJ2-3; D tentatively reads TRBD1 or TRBD2 (6 bases each). Germline CDR1 is LNHDA and CDR2 is SQIVND (reference sequence). This CDR3 spans 15 amino acids. Between the trimmed V and J ends, which lost 10 bases and 2 bases, there was a span of 19 bases. In nucleotides, the CDR3 is TGTGCCACGACAAAAGGGGGGACTTACACAGATACGCAGTATTTT. Protein: CATTKGGTYTDTQYF.

The chain is built from TRBV6-7 and TRBJ2-7; D is unclear. TRBV6-7 is designated an ORF whose function remains uncertain. The CDR3 extends over 10 amino acids. V lost 8 bases to trimming and J lost 9 bases, with 11 bases between them. CDR3 loop: CASLNDGQYF. The CDR3 nucleotides are TGTGCCAGCTTGAACGACGGGCAGTACTTC.

The chain couples TRBV7-2 to TRBJ1-5; 7 bases fit TRBD1. Looked up from germline, CDR1 is SGHTA and CDR2 is FQGNSA. V was clipped by 5 bases and J by 0 bases; unmatched bases: 4. The CDR3 has 15 residues. The CDR3 DNA follows: TGTGCCAGCAGCGCCGACAGGGATAGCAATCAGCCCCAGCATTTT. This encodes CASSADRDSNQPQHF.

The chain is built from TRBV7-9 and TRBJ2-1; D remains ambiguous. The CDR3 is made up of 15 amino acids. Trimming cost V 5 bases and J 5 bases, with 16 bases left between them. The germline CDR1 and CDR2 sequences are SEHNR and FQNEAQ (reference sequence). CDR3 protein: CASSRASILNNEQFF. The CDR3, as DNA: TGTGCCAGCAGCCGGGCGTCTATCCTAAACAATGAGCAGTTCTTC. Variable domain in full (rest from reference TRBV7-9 and TRBJ2-1): DTGVSQNPRHKITKRGQNVTFRCDPISEHNRLYWYRQTLGQGPEFLTYFQNEAQLEKSRLLSDRFSAERPKGSFSTLEIQRTEQGDSAMYLCASSRASILNNEQFFGPGTRLTVL.

J is TRBJ2-5 and V is TRBV6-6, with a possible D match to TRBD2 (6 bases). The CDR3 is made up of 14 amino acids. Per germline, CDR1 MNHNY and CDR2 SVGAGI (reference sequence). Trimming left V 5 bases short and J 4 bases short, with 14 bases between. DNA of the CDR3: TGTGCCAGCAGTCCGTCGCGGGGTGGAGAGACCCAGTACTTC. Translated, it gives CASSPSRGGETQYF.

The sample holds one count of this clone. This chain connects TRBV6-2 or TRBV6-3 to TRBJ1-5, with 7 bases lining up with TRBD1. V shed 2 bases, J shed 4 bases, and the junction held 2 bases outside the gene matches. This CDR3 is built from 14 residues. Germline lookup yields CDR1 MNHEY and CDR2 SVGEGT. Here the CDR3 reads CASSYGTANQPQHF. The CDR3 DNA sequence: TGTGCCAGCAGTTACGGGACAGCTAATCAGCCCCAGCATTTT.

The V call is TRBV7-8, the J call TRBJ1-6, with D unresolved. The CDR3 has 16 residues. CDR1 is SGHVS, CDR2 FQNEAQ, per germline. V dropped 2 bases and J dropped 0 bases, with 8 bases sitting between them. CDR3 in DNA: TGTGCCAGCAGCTTACGGGTCAGCTCCTATAATTCACCCCTCCACTTT. Its translation: CASSLRVSSYNSPLHF.

The genes are TRBV11-3 and TRBJ2-7, with D possibly TRBD1 on 7 matching bases. The CDR3 sequence is 12 residues long. Between the trimmed V and J ends, which lost 3 bases and 10 bases, there was a span of 13 bases. In germline, CDR1 is SGHNT, CDR2 YENEEA. The CDR3 spells CASSFQGGVQYF. CDR3 DNA: TGTGCCAGCAGCTTCCAGGGGGGCGTCCAGTACTTC.